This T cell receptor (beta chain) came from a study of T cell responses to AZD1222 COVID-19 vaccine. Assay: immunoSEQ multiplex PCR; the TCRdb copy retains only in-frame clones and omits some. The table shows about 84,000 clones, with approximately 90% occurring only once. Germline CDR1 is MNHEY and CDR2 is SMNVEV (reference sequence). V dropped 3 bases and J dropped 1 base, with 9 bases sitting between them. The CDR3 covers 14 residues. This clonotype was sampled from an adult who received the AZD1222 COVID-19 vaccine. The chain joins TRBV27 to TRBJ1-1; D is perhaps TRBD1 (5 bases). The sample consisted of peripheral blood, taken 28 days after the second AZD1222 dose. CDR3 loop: CASSFHGGNTEAFF. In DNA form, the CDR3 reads TGTGCCAGCAGTTTTCATGGGGGGAACACTGAAGCTTTCTTT.